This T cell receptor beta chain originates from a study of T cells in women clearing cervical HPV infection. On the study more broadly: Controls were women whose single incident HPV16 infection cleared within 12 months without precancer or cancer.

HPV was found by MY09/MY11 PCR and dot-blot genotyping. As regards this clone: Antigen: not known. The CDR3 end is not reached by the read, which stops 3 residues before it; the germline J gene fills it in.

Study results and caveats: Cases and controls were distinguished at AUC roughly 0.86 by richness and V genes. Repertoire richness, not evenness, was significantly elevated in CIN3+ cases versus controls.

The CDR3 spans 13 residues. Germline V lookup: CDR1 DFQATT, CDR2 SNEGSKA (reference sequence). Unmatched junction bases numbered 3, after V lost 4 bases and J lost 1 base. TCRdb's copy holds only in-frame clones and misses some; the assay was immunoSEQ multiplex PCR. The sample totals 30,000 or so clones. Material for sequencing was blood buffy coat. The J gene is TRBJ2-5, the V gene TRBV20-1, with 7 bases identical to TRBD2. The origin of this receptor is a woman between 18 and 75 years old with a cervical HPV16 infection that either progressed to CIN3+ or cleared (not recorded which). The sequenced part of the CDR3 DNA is TGCAGTGCTATGAGCGGGGCCCAAGAGACC. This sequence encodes CSAMSGAQET. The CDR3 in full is CSAMSGAQETQYF.